The clone carrying this T cell receptor beta chain was counted at least ten times. This record belongs to a study of human T cells and chemical hapten exposure. TCRdb called the RACE reads again in MiXCR, with one record for every CDR3 protein. The sample shows 330,000 or so distinct CDR3 sequences, roughly 6.3% of them seen only once. Germline loops: CDR1 KGHSH, CDR2 LQKENI. V was pared by 3 bases and J by 3 bases, with 1 base of the junction left unmatched. The CDR3 contains 13 residues. Time point specified: patch test 2, 6 weeks after DPC sensitization. Regarding treatment: therapeutic diphenylcyclopropenone sensitization with weekly scalp DPC.

This receptor was identified in a young woman with alopecia areata. Some clones in this sample may be carry-over from other donors' samples. The material was whole blood, obtained in connection with sensitization to the hapten diphenylcyclopropenone (DPC). The chain links TRBV18 to TRBJ2-5; the match to TRBD2 covers 7 bases. The CDR3 loop reads CASSPGLEETQYF. The CDR3 bases are TGTGCCAGCTCACCCGGACTAGAAGAGACCCAGTACTTC.